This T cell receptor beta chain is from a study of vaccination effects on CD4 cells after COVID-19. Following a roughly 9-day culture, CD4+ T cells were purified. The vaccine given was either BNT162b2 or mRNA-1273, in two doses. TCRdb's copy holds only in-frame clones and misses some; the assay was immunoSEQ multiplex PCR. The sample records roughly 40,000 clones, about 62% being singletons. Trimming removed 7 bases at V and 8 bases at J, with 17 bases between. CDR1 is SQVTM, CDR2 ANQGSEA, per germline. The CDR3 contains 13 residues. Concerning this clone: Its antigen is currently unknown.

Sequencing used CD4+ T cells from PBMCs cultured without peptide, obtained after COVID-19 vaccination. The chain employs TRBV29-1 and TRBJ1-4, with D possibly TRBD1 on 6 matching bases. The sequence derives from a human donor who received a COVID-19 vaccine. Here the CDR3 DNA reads TGCAGCGCAACAGGGCCGGGAGGGGAAAAACTGTTTTTT. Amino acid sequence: CSATGPGGEKLFF. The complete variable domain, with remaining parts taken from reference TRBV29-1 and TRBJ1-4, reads SAVISQKPSRDICQRGTSLTIQCQVDSQVTMMFWYRQQPGQSLTLIATANQGSEATYESGFVIDKFPISRPNLTFSTLTVSNMSPEDSSIYLCSATGPGGEKLFFGSGTQLSVL.